The 21 T cell receptor beta chains below all came from one sample that was sequenced in a study of T cells in Graves' hyperthyroidism and ophthalmopathy. What was amplified from RNA transcripts were TCR beta CDR3 regions. When the TCR CDR3 underwent first-round RT-PCR, the HTBI primer set was used. In TCRdb, the multiplex PCR reads were re-called with MiXCR into one record per CDR3 protein. The profile shows about 570,000 distinct CDR3 sequences, 40% to 55% of them singletons. Sequenced input: peripheral blood or thyroid tissue (not recorded which). These receptor sequences come from an adult woman with Graves' disease, either hyperthyroidism or ophthalmopathy (not recorded which).

On this clonotype itself: A much more abundant neighbour one base away suggests this may be a read error. The chain has TRBV4-2 and TRBJ2-7; TRBD1 agrees at 8 bases. Per the germline V gene, CDR1 is LGHNA and CDR2 is YNFKEQ. The CDR3 covers 16 residues. The CDR3 protein is CASSHSSGGSPYERYF. The CDR3 region has the DNA TGTGCCAGCAGCCACTCCTCAGGGGGCAGCCCCTACGAGCGGTACTTC.

This clonotype has at least ten counts. The chain has TRBV12-3 or TRBV12-4 and TRBJ1-1, with D tentatively TRBD1 (5 bases). Trimming shortened V by 4 bases and J by 3 bases, and 9 bases separated the two germline ends. The CDR3 length is 13 residues. CDR3 DNA sequence: TGTGCCAGCAGTTACGAGGGGTACACTGAAGCTTTCTTT. Amino acid sequence: CASSYEGYTEAFF.

This clonotype was seen a single time. V is TRBV12-3 or TRBV12-4 and J is TRBJ2-2; 9 bases match TRBD2. The V segment lost 5 bases and the J segment 4 bases; nucleotides outside the gene matches: 5. CDR3 length: 15 residues. In nucleotides, the CDR3 is TGTGCCAGCAGTATACTGGGACTAGCCACCGGGGAGCTGTTTTTT. Its protein product is CASSILGLATGELFF.

The chain links TRBV10-2 to TRBJ2-5, with 9 bases aligning to TRBD1. Germline V gene sequence: CDR1 WSHSY, CDR2 SAAADI. V lost 6 bases and J lost 2; bases outside the gene matches: 7. The CDR3 totals 15 residues. The DNA for the CDR3 is TGCGCCAGCAGCCCTGGGACAGGGTATCAAGAGACCCAGTACTTC. Translated, it gives CASSPGTGYQETQYF.

The sample holds many counts of this clonotype. This chain connects TRBV13 to TRBJ1-2; D gene ambiguous. Germline CDR1 is PRHDT and CDR2 is FYEKMQ (reference sequence). CDR3 length: 14 residues. Trimming shortened V by 0 bases and J by 3 bases, and 8 bases separated the two germline ends. This CDR3 is CASSLGLNDYGYTF. Written as DNA, the CDR3 is TGTGCCAGCAGCTTAGGCCTTAATGACTATGGCTACACCTTC.

This clonotype showed up just a few times. The chain couples TRBV12-3 or TRBV12-4 to TRBJ2-3, with unresolved D. This CDR3 comprises 17 residues. Trimming cost V 3 bases and J 2 bases, with 18 bases left between them. CDR3 region: CASSFYFFSDATDTQYF. The CDR3 DNA sequence: TGTGCCAGCAGTTTTTATTTTTTTTCGGACGCCACAGATACGCAGTATTTT.

The chain combines TRBV12-3 or TRBV12-4 with TRBJ2-6, with 7 bases identical to TRBD1. This CDR3 spans 15 amino acids. V lost 8 bases, J lost 2 bases, and 6 bases stayed unmatched. CDR3: CASGKTGTGANVLTF. In nucleotides, the CDR3 is TGTGCCAGCGGAAAGACAGGGACTGGGGCCAACGTCCTGACTTTC.

This clonotype was counted many times. Here the CDR3 DNA reads TGTGCCAGCAGTCGGGATTTCTCTGGAAACACCATATATTTT. Its protein product is CASSRDFSGNTIYF. The chain uses TRBV2 and TRBJ1-3, with unresolved D. V lost 5 bases to trimming and J lost 0 bases, with 8 bases between them. CDR3 size: 14 residues. Germline values: CDR1 SNHLY, CDR2 FYNNEI. Supplemented by reference TRBV2 and TRBJ1-3, the full variable domain reads EPEVTQTPSHQVTQMGQEVILRCVPISNHLYFYWYRQILGQKVEFLVSFYNNEISEKSEIFDDQFSVERPDGSNFTLKIRSTKLEDSAMYFCASSRDFSGNTIYFGEGSWLTVV.

This clonotype was seen at least ten times. The chain links TRBV19 to TRBJ1-3, with D hard to call. This CDR3 comprises 14 residues. V lost 5 bases to trimming and J lost 2 bases, with 10 bases between them. Germline V gene data show CDR1 as LNHDA and CDR2 as SQIVND (reference sequence). The DNA of the CDR3 is TGTGCCAGTAGTTGGAACCCACCTGGAAACACCATATATTTT. Its translation: CASSWNPPGNTIYF.

This clonotype was seen at least ten times. J is TRBJ2-7 and V is TRBV7-8; perhaps D is TRBD1 or TRBD2 (5 bases each). Deletions cut 5 bases from V and 2 bases from J, with 13 bases between. The germline V gene has CDR1 SGHVS and CDR2 FQNEAQ. The CDR3 totals 14 residues. CDR3 region: CASSRKRGPYEQYF. The CDR3 DNA follows: TGTGCCAGCAGCCGGAAGAGGGGACCCTACGAGCAGTACTTC.

The V and J genes are TRBV28 and TRBJ2-3, with 11 bases identical to TRBD2. The CDR3 is made up of 17 amino acids. CDR1 MDHEN and CDR2 SYDVKM come from the germline V gene. Trimming at V came to 1 base and at J to 6 bases, leaving 9 bases not matched to a gene. CDR3 bases: TGTGCCAGCAGTTTATCGGGGACTAGCGGACTCGGGGATACGCAGTATTTT. Translation: CASSLSGTSGLGDTQYF. The full variable domain, in which reference TRBV28 and TRBJ2-3 provide the parts outside the CDR3, is DVKVTQSSRYLVKRTGEKVFLECVQDMDHENMFWYRQDPGLGLRLIYFSYDVKMKEKGDIPEGYSVSREKKERFSLILESASTNQTSMYLCASSLSGTSGLGDTQYFGPGTRLTVL.

The rearrangement joins TRBV7-2 to TRBJ1-6, with a weak D call TRBD1 (6 bases). V lost 6 bases and J lost 10, with 19 bases in between. CDR3 length: 15 residues. Germline CDR1 reads SGHTA; CDR2 reads FQGNSA. In DNA, the CDR3 is TGTGCCAGCAGTCCAGGGGTCCGGCGGTGGTCACCCCTCCACTTT. Translating it yields CASSPGVRRWSPLHF.

Remarks on this clonotype: The CDR3 does not close with the conserved phenylalanine or tryptophan, likely indicating a read error. The DNA is omitted, as the CDR3 cannot be located on it reliably, and the CDR3 follows TCRdb's listing. The V and J genes are TRBV7-2 and TRBJ1-3; TRBD1 reflects the table's D call only, with no check against the DNA. Inclusive of both ends, the CDR3 amounts to 9 amino acids. Germline V gene data show CDR1 as SGHTA and CDR2 as FQGNSA. CDR3 sequence reads: CASSFNGQT.

There are many counts of this clonotype. The chain recombines TRBV12-3 or TRBV12-4 with TRBJ1-2; 7 positions match TRBD1. V lost 6 bases to trimming and J lost 3 bases; unmatched junction nucleotides: 4. This CDR3 has 13 residues. The DNA of the CDR3 is TGTGCCAGCAGCCTAACAGGGGACTATGGCTACACCTTC. As protein: CASSLTGDYGYTF.

In this sample, this clonotype turned up once. The rearrangement links TRBV20-1 to TRBJ1-1; D is possibly TRBD1 (5 bases). The CDR3 runs to 11 residues. Germline assignment: CDR1 DFQATT and CDR2 SNEGSKA (reference sequence). Trimming left V 3 bases short and J 6 bases short, with 8 bases between. The CDR3 is CSASQGPEAFF. CDR3 nucleotide sequence: TGCAGTGCTAGCCAGGGCCCTGAAGCTTTCTTT.

This clonotype was counted between two and nine times. The rearrangement uses TRBV6-1 and TRBJ2-1; D may be TRBD1 (6 bases). V gave up 8 bases and J gave up 6 bases, with 20 bases separating them. Germline V CDR1 and CDR2: MNHNS, SASEGT. The CDR3 has 15 amino acids. CDR3 DNA sequence: TGTGCCAGCGATATGGGACACCAAGGTCCCAATGAGCAGTTCTTC. It codes for CASDMGHQGPNEQFF.

This clonotype came up a few times. The chain combines TRBV12-3 or TRBV12-4 with TRBJ1-5, with TRBD1 identical over 8 bases. The V gene end was trimmed by 5 bases and the J gene end by 4 bases; junction bases not matched to a gene: 7. CDR3 length equals 15 residues. DNA of the CDR3: TGTGCCAGCAGTGGTGGGACAGGCGGTAATCAGCCCCAGCATTTT. It is translated as CASSGGTGGNQPQHF.

The V call is TRBV10-3, the J call TRBJ1-2; TRBD1 agrees at 7 bases. The ends lost 9 bases at V and 5 bases at J; junction bases unmatched: 15. CDR1 ENHRY and CDR2 SYGVKD come from the germline V gene. CDR3 length: 15 residues. The CDR3 is CAIASSVGTEYGYTF. CDR3 DNA: TGTGCCATTGCCAGCAGCGTCGGGACAGAATATGGCTACACCTTC.

This clonotype was recorded many times. V and J are TRBV12-3 or TRBV12-4 and TRBJ1-3; perhaps TRBD1 as D (5 bases). The V and J ends lost 6 bases and 4 bases respectively, with 10 bases between them. CDR3 length: 13 residues. CDR3 sequence: CASRRQMGNTIYF. DNA for the CDR3: TGTGCCAGCAGAAGACAGATGGGAAACACCATATATTTT.

This clonotype showed up many times. This rearrangement joins TRBV5-1 to TRBJ2-2; no clear D. Trimming stripped 1 base from V and 0 bases from J, with 7 bases between. Per the germline V gene, CDR1 is SGHRS and CDR2 is YFSETQ. This CDR3 is built from 15 residues. CDR3: CASSLSQTNTGELFF. The CDR3 bases are TGCGCCAGCAGCTTGAGTCAGACGAACACCGGGGAGCTGTTTTTT.

This clonotype was counted a few times. A read error is possible here, since a much larger clone lies one base away. The chain combines TRBV28 with TRBJ1-1; TRBD1 agrees at 7 bases. The CDR3 length is 13 residues. Germline CDR1 MDHEN, CDR2 SYDVKM. CDR3 sequence reads: CAISVQGFTEAFF. The DNA of the CDR3 is TGTGCCATCAGTGTACAGGGGTTCACTGAAGCTTTCTTT.